This is a list of T cell receptor beta chains from one sample in a study of T-cell reconstitution after alpha-beta-depleted transplantation in children. TCRdb itself ran the PCR reads through MiXCR, one entry per CDR3 protein. The table shows more than 500,000 distinct CDR3 sequences, with over 9.5% occurring only once. The source was PBMCs, mostly from graft donor cells, collected 180 days after TCRalphabeta/CD19-depleted stem cell transplant. The receptors were sampled from a female patient under 10 years old who had a stem cell transplant for aplastic anemia, so the T cells may come from the graft donor. CDR3s include the opening cysteine and the closing phenylalanine or tryptophan. A D gene is named only where the DNA matches it firmly. Clone size appears in some rows only: once, few, many, or a class for an expanded clone.

D gene: -; J gene: TRBJ2-1; V gene: TRBV20-1; clone size: few; CDR3 protein: CSARVAGTYNEQFF; CDR3 DNA: TGCAGTGCTAGAGTTGCGGGCACCTACAATGAGCAGTTCTTC
D gene: -; J gene: TRBJ2-4; V gene: TRBV6-6; clone size: few; CDR3 protein: CASSTEHIQYF; CDR3 DNA: TGTGCCAGCAGCACGGAACACATTCAGTACTTC
D gene: -; J gene: TRBJ2-1; V gene: TRBV7-2; clone size: few; CDR3 protein: CASSTGGSLYNEQFF; CDR3 DNA: TGTGCCAGCAGCACAGGAGGGTCCCTTTACAATGAGCAGTTCTTC
D gene: -; J gene: TRBJ1-6; V gene: TRBV7-9; clone size: -; CDR3 protein: CASSRPGQPSYNSPLHF; CDR3 DNA: TGTGCCAGCAGTCGCCCAGGGCAGCCCTCCTATAATTCACCCCTCCACTTT
D gene: TRBD2; J gene: TRBJ2-7; V gene: TRBV6-2/TRBV6-3; clone size: few; CDR3 protein: CASSPMFSLGLGRSYEQYF; CDR3 DNA: TGTGCCAGCAGCCCGATGTTCTCCCTGGGACTAGGAAGATCCTACGAGCAGTACTTC
D gene: -; J gene: TRBJ1-5; V gene: TRBV3-1; clone size: few; CDR3 protein: CASSQAGLNQPQHF; CDR3 DNA: TGTGCCAGCAGCCAAGCGGGCCTTAATCAGCCCCAGCATTTT
D gene: TRBD2; J gene: TRBJ2-7; V gene: TRBV20-1; clone size: few; CDR3 protein: CSARDPLAGVGNTYEQYF; CDR3 DNA: TGCAGTGCTAGAGATCCCTTAGCGGGAGTCGGTAACACCTACGAGCAGTACTTC
D gene: TRBD2; J gene: TRBJ2-6; V gene: TRBV4-1; clone size: few; CDR3 protein: CASSQDLGSGGLTFSGANVLTF; CDR3 DNA: TGCGCCAGCAGCCAAGATCTAGGATCGGGGGGGTTAACATTCTCTGGGGCCAACGTCCTGACTTTC
D gene: -; J gene: TRBJ2-1; V gene: TRBV10-1; clone size: -; CDR3 protein: CASSESGGDEQFF; CDR3 DNA: TGCGCCAGCAGTGAGTCAGGAGGGGATGAGCAGTTCTTC
D gene: -; J gene: TRBJ2-1; V gene: TRBV12-3/TRBV12-4; clone size: -; CDR3 protein: CASSPRSWGYNEQFF; CDR3 DNA: TGTGCCAGCAGCCCCAGGTCCTGGGGCTACAATGAGCAGTTCTTC
D gene: -; J gene: TRBJ1-2; V gene: TRBV3-1; clone size: few; CDR3 protein: CASSQVHGSNYGYTF; CDR3 DNA: TGTGCCAGCAGCCAAGTCCACGGATCTAACTATGGCTACACCTTC
D gene: TRBD1; J gene: TRBJ2-1; V gene: TRBV4-1; clone size: few; CDR3 protein: CASSQADRGTARNNEQFF; CDR3 DNA: TGCGCCAGCAGCCAAGCCGACAGGGGGACTGCAAGGAACAATGAGCAGTTCTTC
D gene: -; J gene: TRBJ2-1; V gene: TRBV29-1; clone size: few; CDR3 protein: CSVQTRSPHNEQFF; CDR3 DNA: TGCAGCGTACAGACTAGGAGTCCCCACAATGAGCAGTTCTTC
D gene: TRBD2; J gene: TRBJ2-1; V gene: TRBV18; clone size: few; CDR3 protein: CASYRGTSGRINEQFF; CDR3 DNA: TGTGCCAGCTACCGGGGAACTAGCGGGAGGATCAATGAGCAGTTCTTC
D gene: -; J gene: TRBJ2-2; V gene: TRBV10-2; clone size: -; CDR3 protein: CASSESALANTGELFF; CDR3 DNA: TGCGCCAGCAGTGAGAGTGCCTTAGCGAACACCGGGGAGCTGTTTTTT
D gene: TRBD2; J gene: TRBJ2-2; V gene: TRBV27; clone size: few; CDR3 protein: CASTPAGRNTGELFF; CDR3 DNA: TGTGCCAGTACCCCAGCGGGGAGAAACACCGGGGAGCTGTTTTTT
D gene: -; J gene: TRBJ2-6; V gene: TRBV12-5; clone size: few; CDR3 protein: CASGSWDFFDSGANVLTF; CDR3 DNA: TGTGCTAGTGGTTCATGGGACTTTTTCGACTCTGGGGCCAACGTCCTGACTTTC
D gene: TRBD1; J gene: TRBJ1-4; V gene: TRBV3-1; clone size: many; CDR3 protein: CASSQGTGFSEKLFF; CDR3 DNA: TGTGCCAGCAGCCAAGGGACAGGCTTCAGTGAAAAACTGTTTTTT
D gene: TRBD2; J gene: TRBJ2-3; V gene: TRBV5-6; clone size: few; CDR3 protein: CASRREYYDTQYF; CDR3 DNA: TGTGCCAGCAGGCGGGAGTATTACGATACGCAGTATTTT
D gene: TRBD1; J gene: TRBJ1-2; V gene: TRBV12-3/TRBV12-4; clone size: few; CDR3 protein: CASRTTGSGYTF; CDR3 DNA: TGTGCCAGCAGAACGACAGGGAGTGGCTACACCTTC
D gene: TRBD1; J gene: TRBJ2-7; V gene: TRBV28; clone size: many; CDR3 protein: CASSPAPGQGTYEQYF; CDR3 DNA: TGTGCCAGCAGTCCAGCTCCGGGACAGGGGACCTACGAGCAGTACTTC
D gene: TRBD2; J gene: TRBJ2-4; V gene: TRBV12-5; clone size: few; CDR3 protein: CASGLVLTSGGGIQYF; CDR3 DNA: TGTGCTAGTGGTTTGGTATTAACTAGCGGAGGTGGCATTCAGTACTTC
D gene: TRBD2; J gene: TRBJ2-1; V gene: TRBV11-2; clone size: few; CDR3 protein: CASSSRAGEFLRSYNEQFF; CDR3 DNA: TGTGCCAGCAGCTCGCGAGCGGGGGAGTTTCTTCGGTCCTACAATGAGCAGTTCTTC
D gene: -; J gene: TRBJ2-5; V gene: TRBV3-1; clone size: -; CDR3 protein: CASSQEVRVKTQYF; CDR3 DNA: TGTGCCAGCAGCCAAGAAGTAAGGGTGAAGACCCAGTACTTC
D gene: -; J gene: TRBJ2-7; V gene: TRBV11-2; clone size: -; CDR3 protein: CASSLFPLGASYEQYF; CDR3 DNA: TGTGCCAGCAGCTTGTTCCCCCTCGGGGCCTCCTACGAGCAGTACTTC
D gene: -; J gene: TRBJ2-7; V gene: TRBV7-8; clone size: -; CDR3 protein: CASSRQTSFSYEQYF; CDR3 DNA: TGTGCCAGCAGCCGACAGACTAGTTTCTCCTACGAGCAGTACTTC
D gene: TRBD1; J gene: TRBJ2-7; V gene: TRBV20-1; clone size: few; CDR3 protein: CSAKRDSARPYEQYF; CDR3 DNA: TGCAGTGCTAAACGGGACAGCGCGCGACCCTACGAGCAGTACTTC
D gene: -; J gene: TRBJ2-5; V gene: TRBV15; clone size: few; CDR3 protein: CATSRDTVTQTQYF; CDR3 DNA: TGTGCCACCAGCAGAGATACAGTAACGCAGACCCAGTACTTC
D gene: -; J gene: TRBJ1-1; V gene: TRBV19; clone size: -; CDR3 protein: CASSTHRGAGGAFF; CDR3 DNA: TGTGCCAGTAGTACGCACCGGGGGGCAGGTGGAGCTTTCTTT
D gene: -; J gene: TRBJ2-5; V gene: TRBV21-1; clone size: -; CDR3 protein: CASSKALSAGQYRETQYF; CDR3 DNA: TGTGCCAGCAGCAAAGCGCTTTCGGCAGGGCAGTACCGAGAGACCCAGTACTTC
D gene: -; J gene: TRBJ2-2; V gene: TRBV11-2; clone size: many; CDR3 protein: CASSLARNANTGELFF; CDR3 DNA: TGTGCCAGCAGCTTAGCTAGGAACGCGAACACCGGGGAGCTGTTTTTT